These 14 T cell receptor beta chains were all obtained from the same sample, sequenced in a study of post-analysis software for immune sequencing data. Broader study findings: A few TRBV segments (TRBV5-6, TRBV5-1 and TRBV20-1 among them) occurred more frequently in patients than in controls.

Their cognate antigens are unknown. TCR beta cDNA libraries included unique molecular identifiers. TCRdb processed the PCR reads anew with MiXCR; each CDR3 protein has one entry. The sample includes hundreds of thousands of distinct CDR3 sequences, 53% seen only once; the top ten take over 4%. The material sequenced was blood. The receptors were sampled from a girl between 10 and 17 years old with multiple sclerosis.

There are a few counts of this clonotype. The rearrangement joins TRBV20-1 to TRBJ2-7; 8 bases fit TRBD2. Germline V lookup: CDR1 DFQATT, CDR2 SNEGSKA (reference sequence). V was pared by 4 bases and J by 1 base, with 3 bases of the junction left unmatched. The CDR3 loop spans 13 amino acids. The CDR3, as DNA: TGCAGTGCTACGGCGGGAGGTTCCTACGAGCAGTACTTC. Residues: CSATAGGSYEQYF.

The chain combines TRBV20-1 with TRBJ2-7; no definite D call. Trimming shortened V by 3 bases and J by 1 base, and 13 bases separated the two germline ends. Germline CDR1 and CDR2: DFQATT and SNEGSKA (reference sequence). The CDR3 sequence is 14 residues long. CDR3 protein: CSASERPPSYEQYF. The CDR3 region has the DNA TGCAGTGCTAGCGAACGGCCCCCGTCCTACGAGCAGTACTTC.

This chain connects TRBV6-5 to TRBJ1-4; 10 bases align to TRBD1. CDR1 is MNHEY, CDR2 SVGAGI, per germline. The CDR3 spans 15 residues. The junction had 8 bases not matched to a gene; V was cut back by 6 bases and J by 7 bases. CDR3 DNA sequence: TGTGCCAGCAGATCCGGGACAGGGGTCGGTGAAAAACTGTTTTTT. This sequence encodes CASRSGTGVGEKLFF.

This clonotype was seen once. The V call is TRBV5-1, the J call TRBJ2-1; D might be TRBD1 or TRBD2, each matching 5 bases. Germline-derived CDR1 and CDR2 are SGHRS and YFSETQ. The CDR3 is made up of 11 amino acids. V gave up 4 bases and J gave up 15 bases, with 14 bases separating them. CDR3 region: CASSGGPGAFF. DNA of the CDR3: TGCGCCAGCAGCGGAGGCCCCGGGGCGTTCTTC.

The CDR3 DNA follows: TGTGCCAGCAAACCGATTTACAATGAGCAGTTCTTC. This sequence encodes CASKPIYNEQFF. The chain uses TRBV28 and TRBJ2-1; no firm D call. This CDR3 contains 12 residues. In germline, CDR1 is MDHEN, CDR2 SYDVKM. V was clipped by 7 bases and J by 4 bases, with 8 bases between them.

V and J are TRBV5-5 and TRBJ2-7; possible D gene TRBD2, 5 bases. CDR3 length equals 16 residues. Trimming shortened V by 3 bases and J by 0 bases, and 16 bases separated the two germline ends. CDR1 and CDR2 (germline): SGHKS, YYEKEE (reference sequence). CDR3 coding DNA: TGTGCCAGCAGCTCGACGCAAGAGGGATCCTCCTACGAGCAGTACTTC. It is translated as CASSSTQEGSSYEQYF.

This clonotype was seen a handful of times. V usage is TRBV7-9 and J usage is TRBJ1-2, with D maybe TRBD1 (6 bases). Trimming left V 5 bases short and J 4 bases short, with 14 bases between. The CDR3 consists of 14 residues. Germline V CDR1 and CDR2: SEHNR, FQNEAQ (reference sequence). DNA of the CDR3: TGTGCCAGCAGCGCGTGGACAGCGATCTATGGCTACACCTTC. This codes for CASSAWTAIYGYTF.

This chain links TRBV5-1 with TRBJ2-7, with 12 nucleotides matching TRBD1. Losses at the gene ends were 4 bases for V and 5 bases for J; bases not matched to a gene: 10. CDR3 length: 16 residues. Germline CDR1 reads SGHRS; CDR2 reads YFSETQ. DNA for the CDR3: TGCGCCAGCAGCATGGGGACAGGGGGCGCGTGGGACGAGCAGTACTTC. It encodes CASSMGTGGAWDEQYF.

This clonotype was seen many times. The genes are TRBV4-1 and TRBJ2-7, with D maybe TRBD1 (5 bases). The V end lost 0 bases, the J end lost 1 base, and 7 bases lay between the germline ends. The V gene's germline CDR1 is MGHRA and CDR2 YSYEKL. The CDR3 has 14 amino acids. CDR3 loop: CASSQDQGSYEQYF. CDR3 DNA sequence: TGCGCCAGCAGCCAAGATCAGGGATCCTACGAGCAGTACTTC.

Notes on this clonotype: A much larger clone lies one base from this, so it may be a read error. This chain joins TRBV24-1 and TRBJ2-3; 10 bases are a match to TRBD1. The CDR3 is made up of 15 amino acids. CDR1 is KGHDR and CDR2 is SFDVKD in the germline V gene. The CDR3 spells CDTRAGTGDTDTQYF. CDR3 in DNA: TGTGACACCAGAGCTGGGACAGGGGACACAGATACGCAGTATTTT.

J is TRBJ2-7 and V is TRBV20-1; 8 bases are shared with TRBD1. Germline values: CDR1 DFQATT, CDR2 SNEGSKA (reference sequence). V lost 1 base to trimming and J lost 2 bases; unmatched junction nucleotides: 7. The CDR3 sequence is 15 residues long. CDR3 loop: CSARVPRQGPYEQYF. The DNA for the CDR3 is TGCAGTGCTAGAGTGCCCCGACAGGGGCCCTACGAGCAGTACTTC.

This chain links TRBV7-2 with TRBJ2-1, with 12 nucleotides matching TRBD2. Germline CDR1 SGHTA, CDR2 FQGNSA. The J segment lost 2 bases and the V segment lost 6 bases, leaving 8 bases of the junction unmatched. This CDR3 has 17 residues. CDR3 DNA: TGTGCCAGCAGGCGGGGAGGACTAGCGGGAACCTACAATGAGCAGTTCTTC. Translation: CASRRGGLAGTYNEQFF.

This chain uses TRBV6-6 with TRBJ1-2; D is undetermined. Germline lookup yields CDR1 MNHNY and CDR2 SVGAGI (reference sequence). The CDR3 spans 15 residues. Trimming stripped 1 base from V and 8 bases from J, with 17 bases between. The CDR3 reads CASSYWRQAPEGYTF. The CDR3 nucleotides read TGTGCCAGCAGTTACTGGCGGCAGGCCCCGGAAGGCTACACCTTC.

V is TRBV2 and J is TRBJ2-1, with D possibly being TRBD2 (5 bases). There are 14 residues in the CDR3. The germline V gene has CDR1 SNHLY and CDR2 FYNNEI. V was trimmed by 5 bases and J by 2 bases, leaving 10 bases between them. The CDR3 nucleotides read TGTGCCAGCAGTTCAAGCGGCACCTACAATGAGCAGTTCTTC. Translating it yields CASSSSGTYNEQFF. The entire variable domain, with the rest obtained from reference TRBV2 and TRBJ2-1, is as follows: EPEVTQTPSHQVTQMGQEVILRCVPISNHLYFYWYRQILGQKVEFLVSFYNNEISEKSEIFDDQFSVERPDGSNFTLKIRSTKLEDSAMYFCASSSSGTYNEQFFGPGTRLTVL.